The T cell receptor beta chain described here comes from a study of shared clonotypes between healthy human individuals. The germline gives CDR1 MNHNY, CDR2 SVGAGI (reference sequence). Trimming took 7 bases from V and 0 from J, leaving 15 bases between them. The CDR3 sequence is 15 residues long. TCRdb's copy holds only in-frame clones and misses some; the assay was immunoSEQ multiplex PCR. The sample records roughly 2.4 million clones, about 94% being singletons. Sequences were obtained from naive CD4+ T cells sorted from blood. Subset defined: CD45RA+ positively selected. The chain carries TRBV6-6 and TRBJ1-1; D uncertain. The receptor was isolated from a man between 18 and 29 years old in good health. This CDR3 is CASKGRVPMNTEAFF. The DNA of the CDR3 is TGTGCCAGCAAAGGGAGGGTCCCCATGAACACTGAAGCTTTCTTT.